The clone carrying this T cell receptor (beta chain) was seen a few times. One end of the junction varies from germline; a read error may be responsible. The data derive from a study of early T cells in non-severe SARS-CoV-2 infection. TCRdb reprocessed the 5' RACE reads with MiXCR, giving one entry per CDR3 protein. The table includes 45,000 or so distinct CDR3 sequences, approximately 22% detected once. The clonotype comes from an adult who was a healthcare worker with PCR-confirmed SARS-CoV-2 infection or an uninfected control (not recorded which). Material: whole blood, obtained at baseline.

This CDR3 reads CAWSVRTGNTEVFF. For the CDR3, the DNA is TGTGCCTGGAGTGTACGGACAGGGAACACTGAAGTTTTCTTT. The chain joins TRBV30 to TRBJ1-1; 8 nucleotides agree with TRBD1. Germline lookup yields CDR1 GTSNPN and CDR2 SVGIG (reference sequence). This CDR3 is built from 14 residues. Full variable domain (missing parts from reference TRBV30 and TRBJ1-1): SQTIHQWPATLVQPVGSPLSLECTVEGTSNPNLYWYRQAAGRGLQLLFYSVGIGQISSEVPQNLSASRPQDRQFILSSKKLLLSDSGFYLCAWSVRTGNTEVFFGQGTRLTVV.